A selection of T cell receptor beta chains follows, all from one sample in a study of response to subunit inactivated influenza vaccine. TCRdb reanalysed the RT-PCR reads using MiXCR and keeps one entry per CDR3 protein. The repertoire holds 500,000 to 600,000 distinct CDR3 sequences, with about 11% as singletons. This sample also belongs to another study, concerning T cells expressing NK-cell markers.

Sequenced material: PBMCs from blood, taken on the day of vaccination. These receptors were taken from a middle-aged man who received an inactivated influenza vaccine. Both conserved end residues are part of each CDR3. The D gene is left open where the match is weak. Clone size is given for some rows only: seen once, a few or many times, or a class if the clone is expanded.

cdr3_length,v_call,j_call,clone_size,d_call,cdr3_nt,cdr3_aa
15,TRBV20-1,TRBJ1-2,NA,NA,TGCAGTGCTAGAGATCGACGAGGGTCGGTCGGTGGCTACACCTTC,CSARDRRGSVGGYTF
14,TRBV12-3/TRBV12-4,TRBJ2-7,NA,NA,TGTGCCAGCAGCAACAGGGAAAGCTCCTACGAGCAGTACTTC,CASSNRESSYEQYF
18,TRBV12-2,TRBJ1-5,few,NA,TGTGCAAGTCGCCCTTACCGGGATTCGAAACTCGGCAATCAGCCCCAGCATTTT,CASRPYRDSKLGNQPQHF
15,TRBV9,TRBJ1-2,NA,NA,TGTGCCAGCAGCGTAGAAGGGGCAACGGCCTATGGCTACACCTTC,CASSVEGATAYGYTF
15,TRBV10-3,TRBJ2-1,few,TRBD2,TGTGCCATCAGTGGCGGGACTAGCGGACACAATGAGCAGTTCTTC,CAISGGTSGHNEQFF
15,TRBV12-3/TRBV12-4,TRBJ2-2,NA,TRBD2,TGTGCCAGCAGCAAGGGACTAGCGGACACCGGGGAGCTGTTTTTT,CASSKGLADTGELFF
14,TRBV11-2,TRBJ1-1,NA,NA,TGTGCCAGCAGCAAACAGAACTTAAACACTGAAGCTTTCTTT,CASSKQNLNTEAFF
13,TRBV6-6,TRBJ2-7,NA,TRBD1,TGTGCCAGCACCGGGACAGGGACCTACGAGCAGTACTTC,CASTGTGTYEQYF
16,TRBV18,TRBJ2-3,few,TRBD2,TGTGCCAGCTCACCCTGGACTAGCAGTAGCACAGATACGCAGTATTTT,CASSPWTSSSTDTQYF
15,TRBV5-1,TRBJ2-2,many,NA,TGCGCCAGCAGCTTGGGGCAGCTGAACACCGGGGAGCTGTTTTTT,CASSLGQLNTGELFF
13,TRBV12-3/TRBV12-4,TRBJ2-5,few,NA,TGTGCCAGCAGTCCCTACGGACAAGAGACCCAGTACTTC,CASSPYGQETQYF
13,TRBV2,TRBJ2-3,NA,NA,TGTGCCAGCACCGGCGGGACCACAGATACGCAGTATTTT,CASTGGTTDTQYF
18,TRBV20-1,TRBJ2-6,few,NA,TGCAGTGCTAGAGATCAGGACAGTGGGCCCCATGGGGCCAACGTCCTGACTTTC,CSARDQDSGPHGANVLTF
16,TRBV6-2/TRBV6-3,TRBJ2-4,NA,TRBD1,TGTGCCAGCAGTTACTCGAAGGAGGACAGGGACCGAATTCAGTACTTC,CASSYSKEDRDRIQYF
15,TRBV7-2,TRBJ2-3,few,TRBD1,TGTGCCAGCAGCTCGCAGACAGGGCTGGGAGATACGCAGTATTTT,CASSSQTGLGDTQYF
16,TRBV7-2,TRBJ2-4,NA,NA,TGTGCCAGCAGCTTAGGTCGGGGTCAAGCCAAAAACATTCAGTACTTC,CASSLGRGQAKNIQYF
12,TRBV24-1,TRBJ2-2,few,NA,TGTGCCACCAGTGTTCTCACCGGGGAGCTGTTTTTT,CATSVLTGELFF
15,TRBV20-1,TRBJ1-6,few,NA,TGCAGTGCTAGGGTATCAGGGGCGCGCAATTCACCCCTCCACTTT,CSARVSGARNSPLHF
13,TRBV12-3/TRBV12-4,TRBJ1-2,many,NA,TGTGCCAGCAGTGACACAGGGAACTATGGCTACACCTTC,CASSDTGNYGYTF
13,TRBV29-1,TRBJ2-1,NA,TRBD2,TGCAGCGTTGGGGGGGGATTCTACAATGAGCAGTTCTTC,CSVGGGFYNEQFF
13,TRBV20-1,TRBJ1-1,few,TRBD1,TGCAGTGCGGGACAGGGGTTTAACACTGAAGCTTTCTTT,CSAGQGFNTEAFF
16,TRBV29-1,TRBJ2-2,NA,TRBD2,TGCAGCGTTGAAGTCCCGCGGGAGAGTTTCACCGGGGAGCTGTTTTTT,CSVEVPRESFTGELFF
15,TRBV11-2,TRBJ1-3,NA,NA,TGTGCCAGCAGCTTAGTTAAAGGGAATGGAAACACCATATATTTT,CASSLVKGNGNTIYF
12,TRBV29-1,TRBJ2-7,NA,NA,TGCAGCGGTGCAGGGCCCTCCTACGAGCAGTACTTC,CSGAGPSYEQYF
17,TRBV7-9,TRBJ2-3,NA,TRBD1,TGTGCCAGCAGCCCGCTGGACAGGGGGCCAAGCACAGATACGCAGTATTTT,CASSPLDRGPSTDTQYF
13,TRBV10-3,TRBJ2-1,NA,TRBD1,TGTGCCATCACTACAGGGGGAAACAATGAGCAGTTCTTC,CAITTGGNNEQFF
17,TRBV9,TRBJ1-4,few,TRBD1,TGTGCCAGCAGCGTAGCCGGCGGACAGGGGGAAAATGAAAAACTGTTTTTT,CASSVAGGQGENEKLFF
19,TRBV29-1,TRBJ2-1,NA,NA,TGCAGCGTTGAAGTTGGAGGGTTCTTTGGGATCACCCTTTACAATGAGCAGTTCTTC,CSVEVGGFFGITLYNEQFF
11,TRBV6-2/TRBV6-3,TRBJ2-7,NA,NA,TGTGCCAGCACGACTAGATACGAGCAGTACTTC,CASTTRYEQYF
17,TRBV5-1,TRBJ2-7,few,TRBD1,TGCGCCAGCAGCCCTGCAATCTCGGACAGGAGCAGCTACGAGCAGTACTTC,CASSPAISDRSSYEQYF
14,TRBV12-3/TRBV12-4,TRBJ1-1,many,TRBD1,TGTGCCAGCAGTTTCACAGGGGGGTTCGCTGAAGCTTTCTTT,CASSFTGGFAEAFF
17,TRBV7-4,TRBJ2-2,many,NA,TGTGCCAGCAGTTCCGGTGGGTTCAGGCCGAACACCGGGGAGCTGTTTTTT,CASSSGGFRPNTGELFF
16,TRBV28,TRBJ2-1,NA,TRBD1,TGTGCCAGCAGTTTTCACAGGGGGCAAGACTACAATGAGCAGTTCTTC,CASSFHRGQDYNEQFF
14,TRBV6-8,TRBJ2-1,few,NA,TGTGCCAGCGTTAAGCCCAGGGCCTACAATGAGCAGTTCTTC,CASVKPRAYNEQFF
15,TRBV6-5,TRBJ1-2,few,NA,TGTGCCAGCAGTTACCTCGGCACGGGGGACTATGGCTACACCTTC,CASSYLGTGDYGYTF
12,TRBV29-1,TRBJ2-7,NA,NA,TGCAGCGTCCACACGGCCCTCTACGAGCAGTACTTC,CSVHTALYEQYF